The 12 T cell receptor beta chains in this list originate from one sample, sequenced in a study of T cell repertoires in aging, cancer and after chemotherapy. The template was genomic DNA from peripheral blood, not RNA. A mixed TRB-A/B primer pool amplified rearranged TRB by multiplex touch-down PCR. TCRdb ran MiXCR on the multiplex PCR reads and lists one entry per CDR3 protein. The sample includes approximately 4,500 distinct CDR3 sequences, 20% to 25% seen only once; the top ten take 29%. Material for sequencing was blood. These receptors were obtained from a human donor in good health. The donor label of this sample is uncertain.

This clonotype was seen more than once but under ten times. The CDR3: CASGLNRGTEAFF. CDR3 DNA: TGTGCCAGCGGCCTGAACAGGGGCACTGAAGCTTTCTTT. The chain couples TRBV6-1 to TRBJ1-1; TRBD1 aligns across 7 bases. CDR3 length: 13 residues. Germline values: CDR1 MNHNS, CDR2 SASEGT. V lost 8 bases, J lost 4 bases, and 7 bases stayed unmatched.

This clonotype is medium-sized within its sample. V gene TRBV30 combines with J gene TRBJ1-2; D may be TRBD1 (5 bases). The CDR3 consists of 19 residues. Trimming pared 5 bases from V and 2 bases from J, leaving 30 bases between. Per germline, CDR1 GTSNPN and CDR2 SVGIG (reference sequence). CDR3: CAWAPMGPPTHNANYGYTF. The CDR3 DNA reads as TGTGCCTGGGCCCCAATGGGGCCTCCGACTCATAACGCAAACTATGGCTACACCTTC.

As regards this clonotype: A much larger clone differs from this one at a single base, so this may be a read error. CDR3 amino acids: CATGARQVYEQYF. The CDR3 coding sequence is TGTGCCACAGGTGCCCGCCAGGTGTACGAGCAGTACTTC. J is TRBJ2-7 and V is TRBV19; D call uncertain. Germline V gene sequence: CDR1 LNHDA, CDR2 SQIVND (reference sequence). The CDR3 extends over 13 amino acids. The ends were cut back, 10 bases at V and 4 bases at J, with 17 bases in the middle.

By proportion, this clonotype is medium-sized (0.01 to 0.1%). The chain couples TRBV6-1 to TRBJ2-7; D gene uncertain. This CDR3 comprises 13 residues. Between the trimmed V and J ends, which lost 2 bases and 1 base, there was a span of 6 bases. CDR1 and CDR2 (germline): MNHNS, SASEGT. The CDR3, as DNA: TGTGCCAGCAGTGAACTTCCTTCCTACGAGCAGTACTTC. It codes for CASSELPSYEQYF.

Within the sample, this clonotype is medium-sized. The chain has TRBV6-5 and TRBJ1-6, with D perhaps TRBD1 (6 bases). CDR3 size: 15 residues. Trimming shortened V by 1 base and J by 9 bases, and 13 bases separated the two germline ends. Germline V gives CDR1 MNHEY, CDR2 SVGAGI. The CDR3 loop reads CASSYLGGAGSPLHF. The CDR3 nucleotides read TGTGCCAGCAGTTACTTGGGGGGGGCGGGTTCACCCCTCCACTTT.

The rearrangement links TRBV15 to TRBJ1-3, with D unresolved. The ends were cut back, 6 bases at V and 0 bases at J, with 9 bases in the middle. Looked up from germline, CDR1 is LNHNV and CDR2 is YYDKDF (reference sequence). The CDR3 is made up of 14 amino acids. CDR3 loop: CATSATGSGNTIYF. The CDR3 DNA reads as TGTGCCACCAGTGCGACGGGCTCTGGAAACACCATATATTTT.

By share, this clonotype counts as medium-sized. The rearrangement links TRBV29-1 to TRBJ2-1, with D possibly TRBD1 on 6 matching bases. This CDR3 has 12 residues. Germline CDR1 and CDR2: SQVTM and ANQGSEA. Trimming left V 7 bases short and J 9 bases short, with 16 bases between. The CDR3 spells CSGRAGDSEQFF. The CDR3 DNA is TGCAGCGGACGGGCAGGGGATAGTGAGCAGTTCTTC.

This clonotype was observed a handful of times. The V and J genes are TRBV11-2 and TRBJ2-1; a weak D match, TRBD1 (6 bases). Germline CDR1 is SGHAT and CDR2 is FQNNGV. The V and J ends lost 5 bases and 8 bases respectively, with 22 bases between them. The CDR3 is 16 amino acids. CDR3 sequence (DNA): TGTGCCAGCAGCCCCCTGGCAGGGAACAAGGGGGATGAGCAGTTCTTC. Its protein product is CASSPLAGNKGDEQFF.

This clonotype was observed a few times. The chain combines TRBV12-3 or TRBV12-4 with TRBJ2-3, with D possibly matching TRBD1 (7 bases). Trimming took 1 base from V and 0 from J, leaving 17 bases between them. This CDR3 is built from 18 residues. The CDR3, as DNA: TGTGCCAGCAGTTTAGTACAGGGGAGGATTTCTAGCACAGATACGCAGTATTTT. Its protein is CASSLVQGRISSTDTQYF.

By share of the sample, this clonotype is medium-sized. The rearrangement uses TRBV12-3 or TRBV12-4 and TRBJ1-6; tentatively, D is TRBD1 (5 bases). The V end lost 6 bases, the J end lost 11 bases, and 11 bases lay between the germline ends. The CDR3 is 12 amino acids. This chain's CDR3 is CASRHLTAPLHF. In DNA form, the CDR3 reads TGTGCCAGCAGACACTTGACAGCACCCCTCCACTTT.

This clonotype ranks as medium-sized (0.01 to 0.1%). This sequence joins TRBV27 and TRBJ2-7; TRBD1 matches 9 bases. The CDR3 runs to 16 residues. In germline, CDR1 is MNHEY, CDR2 SMNVEV (reference sequence). Trimming removed 5 bases from V and 1 base from J; junction bases left unmatched: 9. DNA for the CDR3: TGTGCCAGCAGTCGGACGACAGGGGGAGGATCCTACGAGCAGTACTTC. Translated: CASSRTTGGGSYEQYF.

This clonotype was counted between two and nine times. V and J are TRBV6-4 and TRBJ2-3, with D maybe TRBD1 (6 bases). V shed 2 bases and J shed 0 bases, with 6 bases lying between them. The CDR3 spans 14 residues. Per the germline V gene, CDR1 is MRHNA and CDR2 is SNTAGT. CDR3 in amino acids: CASSDRGSTDTQYF. DNA of the CDR3: TGTGCCAGCAGTGACAGGGGGAGCACAGATACGCAGTATTTT.